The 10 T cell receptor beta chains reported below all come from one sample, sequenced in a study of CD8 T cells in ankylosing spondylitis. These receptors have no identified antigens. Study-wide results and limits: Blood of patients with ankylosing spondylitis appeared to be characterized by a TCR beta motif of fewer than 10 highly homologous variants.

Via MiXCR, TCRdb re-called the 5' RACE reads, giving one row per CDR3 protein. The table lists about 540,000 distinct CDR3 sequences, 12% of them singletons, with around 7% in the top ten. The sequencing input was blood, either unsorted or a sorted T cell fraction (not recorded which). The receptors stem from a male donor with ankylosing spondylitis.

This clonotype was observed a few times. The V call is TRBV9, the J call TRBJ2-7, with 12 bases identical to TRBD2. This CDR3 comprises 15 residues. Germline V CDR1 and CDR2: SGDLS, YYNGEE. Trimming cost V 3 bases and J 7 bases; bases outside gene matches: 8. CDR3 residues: CASSGSLAGGIEQYF. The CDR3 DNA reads TGTGCCAGCAGCGGCTCGCTAGCGGGAGGGATAGAGCAGTACTTC. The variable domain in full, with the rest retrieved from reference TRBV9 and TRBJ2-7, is DSGVTQTPKHLITATGQRVTLRCSPRSGDLSVYWYQQSLDQGLQFLIQYYNGEERAKGNILERFSAQQFPDLHSELNLSSLELGDSALYFCASSGSLAGGIEQYFGPGTRLTVT.

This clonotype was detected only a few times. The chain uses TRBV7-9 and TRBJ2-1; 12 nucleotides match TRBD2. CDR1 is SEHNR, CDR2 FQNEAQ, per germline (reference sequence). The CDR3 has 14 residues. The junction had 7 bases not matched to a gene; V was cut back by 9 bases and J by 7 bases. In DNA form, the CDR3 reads TGTGCCAGTACCCCTAGCGGGAGGGTGAATGAGCAGTTCTTC. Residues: CASTPSGRVNEQFF.

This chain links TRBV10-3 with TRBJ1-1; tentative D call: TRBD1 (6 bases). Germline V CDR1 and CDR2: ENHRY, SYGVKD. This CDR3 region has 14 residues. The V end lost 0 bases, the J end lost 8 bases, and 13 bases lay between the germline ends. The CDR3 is CAISESAGEGEAFF. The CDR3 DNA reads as TGTGCCATCAGTGAGTCGGCAGGGGAAGGGGAAGCTTTCTTT.

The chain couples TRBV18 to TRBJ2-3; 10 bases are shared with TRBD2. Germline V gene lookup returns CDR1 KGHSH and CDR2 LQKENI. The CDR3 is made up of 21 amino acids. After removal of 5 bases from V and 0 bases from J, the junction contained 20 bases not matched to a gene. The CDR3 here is CASSSLDWTSGPPTSTDTQYF. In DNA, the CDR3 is TGTGCCAGCTCATCGCTCGATTGGACTAGCGGACCGCCAACTAGCACAGATACGCAGTATTTT.

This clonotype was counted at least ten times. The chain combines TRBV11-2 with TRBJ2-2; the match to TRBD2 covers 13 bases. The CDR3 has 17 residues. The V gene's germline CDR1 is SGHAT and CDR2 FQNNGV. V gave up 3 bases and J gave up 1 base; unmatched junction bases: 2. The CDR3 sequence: CASSFRLAGGNTGELFF. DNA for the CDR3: TGTGCCAGCAGCTTTAGACTAGCGGGAGGGAACACCGGGGAGCTGTTTTTT.

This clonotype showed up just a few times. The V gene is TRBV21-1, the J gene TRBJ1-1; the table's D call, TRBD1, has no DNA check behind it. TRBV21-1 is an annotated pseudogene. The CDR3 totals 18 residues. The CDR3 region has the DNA TGTGCCAGCCTCGTCGGAGGGGCGACAGGGGGAAGTGGCACTGAAGCTTTCTTT. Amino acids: CASLVGGATGGSGTEAFF.

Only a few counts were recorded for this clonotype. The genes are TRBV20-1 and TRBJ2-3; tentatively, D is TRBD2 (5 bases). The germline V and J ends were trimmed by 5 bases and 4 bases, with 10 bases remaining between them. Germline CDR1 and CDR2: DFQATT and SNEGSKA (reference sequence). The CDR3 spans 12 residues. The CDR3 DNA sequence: TGCAGTGCTGAGGGAGCCCCAGATACGCAGTATTTT. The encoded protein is CSAEGAPDTQYF.

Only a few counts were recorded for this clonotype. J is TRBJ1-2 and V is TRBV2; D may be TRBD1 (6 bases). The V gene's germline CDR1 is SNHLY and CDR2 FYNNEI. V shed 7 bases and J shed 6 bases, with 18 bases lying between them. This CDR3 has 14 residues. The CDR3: CASMGGGVWDGYTF. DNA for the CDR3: TGTGCCAGCATGGGCGGGGGCGTTTGGGATGGCTACACCTTC.

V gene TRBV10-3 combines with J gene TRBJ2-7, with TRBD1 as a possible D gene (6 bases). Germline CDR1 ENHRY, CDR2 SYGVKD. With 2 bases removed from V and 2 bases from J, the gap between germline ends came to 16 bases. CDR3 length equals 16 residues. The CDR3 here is CAISEGFGDTTYEQYF. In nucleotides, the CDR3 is TGTGCCATCAGTGAGGGTTTTGGGGACACTACCTACGAGCAGTACTTC.

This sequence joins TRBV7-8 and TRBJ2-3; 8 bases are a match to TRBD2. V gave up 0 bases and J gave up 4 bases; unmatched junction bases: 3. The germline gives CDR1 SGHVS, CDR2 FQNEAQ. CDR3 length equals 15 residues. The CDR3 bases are TGTGCCAGCAGCTTAGCTAGCGGGAACTCAGATACGCAGTATTTT. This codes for CASSLASGNSDTQYF.